These 13 T cell receptor beta chains were all obtained from the same sample, sequenced in a study of cytomegalovirus exposure and HLA in healthy donors. PCR employed 60 Vbeta and 13 Jbeta primers. Profiled with immunoSEQ multiplex PCR; TCRdb holds only in-frame clones, not every one. Of roughly 170,000 clones in the sample, 70% to 90% were seen once. Input material: PBMCs. Every receptor here comes from a girl aged 5-17 years in good health and CMV-seropositive.

The chain combines TRBV6-6 with TRBJ2-5, with TRBD1 matching over 8 bases. The DNA matches TRBJ2-7 better at its end, which makes the J call doubtful. In germline, CDR1 is MNHNY, CDR2 SVGAGI (reference sequence). The CDR3 contains 15 residues. Here the CDR3 DNA reads TGTGCCAGCAGTTACCTCGGACAGGGAAATAACGAGCAGTACTTC. This codes for CASSYLGQGNNEQYF.

This clone occurred a few times. The gene calls are TRBV6-6 and TRBJ1-4, with TRBD1 matching 10 bases. Trimming cost V 8 bases and J 6 bases; bases outside gene matches: 6. The CDR3 covers 14 residues. CDR1 is MNHNY, CDR2 SVGAGI, per germline (reference sequence). The chain's CDR3 is CASGSDRGDEKLFF. The CDR3 nucleotides read TGTGCCAGCGGATCGGACAGGGGGGATGAAAAACTGTTTTTT.

The genes are TRBV7-2 and TRBJ1-5; 7 bases line up with TRBD1. V was pared by 3 bases and J by 4 bases, with 3 bases of the junction left unmatched. This CDR3 region has 14 residues. Looked up from germline, CDR1 is SGHTA and CDR2 is FQGNSA. CDR3 amino acids: CASSLTTGNQPQHF. CDR3 sequence (DNA): TGTGCCAGCAGCTTGACGACAGGGAATCAGCCCCAGCATTTT.

The rearrangement links TRBV5-1 to TRBJ2-1; the match to TRBD2 covers 14 bases. The CDR3 totals 18 residues. Germline CDR1 SGHRS, CDR2 YFSETQ. V trimming: 4 bases; J trimming: 3 bases; junction bases outside the gene matches: 9. The CDR3 DNA follows: TGCGCCAGCAGCCCGACTAGCGGGGGGGCTGTTTTCTACAATGAGCAGTTCTTC. This sequence encodes CASSPTSGGAVFYNEQFF. The entire variable domain, with the rest obtained from reference TRBV5-1 and TRBJ2-1, is as follows: KAGVTQTPRYLIKTRGQQVTLSCSPISGHRSVSWYQQTPGQGLQFLFEYFSETQRNKGNFPGRFSGRQFSNSRSEMNVSTLELGDSALYLCASSPTSGGAVFYNEQFFGPGTRLTVL.

V is TRBV7-6 and J is TRBJ2-3; 9 bases agree with TRBD2. The CDR3 has 18 residues. With V trimmed by 1 base and J by 0 bases, 8 bases remained unmatched. Germline values: CDR1 SGHVS, CDR2 FNYEAQ. In DNA, the CDR3 is TGTGCCAGCAGCTTAGAAGTCGCGGGGGGGTTAAGCACAGATACGCAGTATTTT. Amino acids: CASSLEVAGGLSTDTQYF. The full variable domain, with the rest looked up from reference TRBV7-6 and TRBJ2-3, is GAGVSQSPRYKVTKRGQDVALRCDPISGHVSLYWYRQALGQGPEFLTYFNYEAQQDKSGLPNDRFSAERPEGSISTLTIQRTEQRDSAMYRCASSLEVAGGLSTDTQYFGPGTRLTVL.

The chain couples TRBV7-9 to TRBJ1-1; the D gene is possibly TRBD1 (6 bases). V was clipped by 5 bases and J by 4 bases, with 14 bases between them. Germline lookup yields CDR1 SEHNR and CDR2 FQNEAQ (reference sequence). CDR3 length: 14 amino acids. The CDR3 bases are TGTGCCAGCAGCCCCGAACAGGGTATCACTGAAGCTTTCTTT. Translation gives CASSPEQGITEAFF. The whole variable domain, remainder taken from reference TRBV7-9 and TRBJ1-1, is DTGVSQNPRHKITKRGQNVTFRCDPISEHNRLYWYRQTLGQGPEFLTYFQNEAQLEKSRLLSDRFSAERPKGSFSTLEIQRTEQGDSAMYLCASSPEQGITEAFFGQGTRLTVV.

The chain carries TRBV19 and TRBJ1-2; D unresolved. The CDR3 is 14 residues long. The germline V and J ends were trimmed by 3 bases and 7 bases, with 15 bases remaining between them. Germline CDR1 and CDR2: LNHDA and SQIVND (reference sequence). The CDR3 coding sequence is TGTGCCAGTAGTATGATTCACAGACCGCCTGGCTACACCTTC. Encoded protein: CASSMIHRPPGYTF.

This chain connects TRBV27 to TRBJ2-7; 7 bases agree with TRBD1. After removal of 5 bases from V and 2 bases from J, the junction contained 9 bases not matched to a gene. From germline, CDR1 is MNHEY and CDR2 SMNVEV (reference sequence). This CDR3 has 15 amino acids. CDR3 loop: CASSRQTGEPYEQYF. The CDR3 DNA follows: TGTGCCAGCAGTCGACAAACAGGGGAACCCTACGAGCAGTACTTC.

The genes are TRBV6-1 and TRBJ1-4; D ambiguous. Germline V gives CDR1 MNHNS, CDR2 SASEGT. This CDR3 comprises 17 residues. Between the trimmed V and J ends, which lost 2 bases and 0 bases, there was a span of 13 bases. The CDR3 bases are TGTGCCAGCAGTGAATGGCAGCTAGTGACAACTAATGAAAAACTGTTTTTT. This gives the protein CASSEWQLVTTNEKLFF.

The V and J genes are TRBV5-1 and TRBJ2-5; 7 positions agree with TRBD2. CDR1 and CDR2 (germline): SGHRS, YFSETQ. V shed 7 bases, J shed 5 bases, and the junction held 8 bases outside the gene matches. CDR3 length: 13 amino acids. The CDR3 region has the DNA TGCGCCAGCCGCCGGGGGGAGATCGAGACCCAGTACTTC. This sequence encodes CASRRGEIETQYF.

The J gene is TRBJ1-1, the V gene TRBV6-5; D is uncertain. CDR1 and CDR2 (germline): MNHEY, SVGAGI. V lost 7 bases, J lost 1 base, and 4 bases lay in between. This CDR3 is built from 11 residues. The CDR3 here is CASTSNTEAFF. CDR3 nucleotides: TGTGCCAGCACCTCGAACACTGAAGCTTTCTTT.

This chain connects TRBV7-6 to TRBJ2-5, with 10 nucleotides matching TRBD2. Germline loops: CDR1 SGHVS, CDR2 FNYEAQ. The CDR3 runs to 15 residues. V was pared by 2 bases and J by 4 bases, with 4 bases of the junction left unmatched. The DNA for the CDR3 is TGTGCCAGCAGCTTATCTAAGCGGGGGGGAGAGACCCAGTACTTC. Translating it yields CASSLSKRGGETQYF. Together with reference TRBV7-6 and TRBJ2-5, the CDR3 gives the full variable domain: GAGVSQSPRYKVTKRGQDVALRCDPISGHVSLYWYRQALGQGPEFLTYFNYEAQQDKSGLPNDRFSAERPEGSISTLTIQRTEQRDSAMYRCASSLSKRGGETQYFGPGTRLLVL.

The CDR3 DNA sequence: TGTGCCAGCAGCGTTAAGAGAGAAGCTTTCTTT. Translating it yields CASSVKREAFF. This rearrangement joins TRBV7-6 to TRBJ1-1; D is ambiguous. The CDR3 spans 11 residues. Germline values: CDR1 SGHVS, CDR2 FNYEAQ. Trimming pared 5 bases from V and 8 bases from J, leaving 9 bases between. Filled out from reference TRBV7-6 and TRBJ1-1, the complete variable domain reads GAGVSQSPRYKVTKRGQDVALRCDPISGHVSLYWYRQALGQGPEFLTYFNYEAQQDKSGLPNDRFSAERPEGSISTLTIQRTEQRDSAMYRCASSVKREAFFGQGTRLTVV.